This passage covers 15 T cell receptor beta chains from one sample sequenced in a study of T cell repertoires and HLA-DP antigens. These receptors have no known antigen. Measured with immunoSEQ multiplex PCR; TCRdb has only the in-frame clones, and not every one. The table includes over 60,000 clones, around four fifths detected once. The specimen sequenced was CD4+ T cells from PBMCs. The receptors stem from a man in his 60s in good health and CMV-seronegative.

This chain connects TRBV19 to TRBJ1-1; D call uncertain. The CDR3 runs to 13 residues. Germline values: CDR1 LNHDA, CDR2 SQIVND (reference sequence). The V gene lost 5 bases and the J gene lost 0 bases, with 7 bases spanning the gap. The CDR3 reads CASSVGLNTEAFF. As DNA, the CDR3 is TGTGCCAGTAGTGTCGGATTGAACACTGAAGCTTTCTTT.

The genes are TRBV7-2 and TRBJ2-5; D perhaps matches TRBD1 (5 bases). CDR3 length: 15 residues. The V gene's germline CDR1 is SGHTA and CDR2 FQGNSA. The V and J ends lost 1 base and 5 bases respectively, with 14 bases between them. The CDR3 loop is CASSLVGLPGETQYF. The CDR3 nucleotides read TGTGCCAGCAGCTTAGTTGGCCTACCAGGGGAGACCCAGTACTTC.

The chain is built from TRBV11-2 and TRBJ2-7; 10 bases map to TRBD2. CDR1 and CDR2 (germline): SGHAT, FQNNGV. The CDR3 extends over 14 amino acids. With V trimmed by 5 bases and J by 1 base, 2 bases remained unmatched. The CDR3 loop is CASSKLAGSYEQYF. Here the CDR3 DNA reads TGTGCCAGCAGCAAACTAGCGGGGTCCTACGAGCAGTACTTC. Full variable domain (outside the CDR3, taken from reference TRBV11-2 and TRBJ2-7): EAGVAQSPRYKIIEKRQSVAFWCNPISGHATLYWYQQILGQGPKLLIQFQNNGVVDDSQLPKDRFSAERLKGVDSTLKIQPAKLEDSAVYLCASSKLAGSYEQYFGPGTRLTVT.

The chain has TRBV4-2 and TRBJ2-5, with 9 bases fitting TRBD2. The CDR3 is made up of 17 amino acids. Germline CDR1 is LGHNA and CDR2 is YNFKEQ. V dropped 1 base and J dropped 5; count of bases not matched to a gene: 11. CDR3 in amino acids: CASSQGVAGDPGETQYF. As DNA, the CDR3 is TGTGCCAGCAGCCAAGGGGTAGCGGGGGACCCCGGGGAGACCCAGTACTTC.

J is TRBJ1-4 and V is TRBV10-1, with unresolved D. Germline loops: CDR1 WNHNN, CDR2 SYGVQD (reference sequence). The CDR3 is made up of 15 amino acids. Trimming cost V 6 bases and J 0 bases, with 11 bases left between them. CDR3 residues: CASSPGGATNEKLFF. CDR3 in DNA: TGCGCCAGCAGCCCGGGTGGTGCAACTAATGAAAAACTGTTTTTT.

The gene calls are TRBV7-9 and TRBJ2-3; no firm D call. Per the germline V gene, CDR1 is SEHNR and CDR2 is FQNEAQ (reference sequence). The CDR3 sequence is 14 residues long. The V end lost 2 bases, the J end lost 2 bases, and 8 bases lay between the germline ends. CDR3 amino acids: CASSLHYNTDTQYF. For the CDR3, the DNA is TGTGCCAGCAGCTTACACTACAACACAGATACGCAGTATTTT.

The chain has TRBV6-5 and TRBJ1-1; no firm D call. The length of the CDR3 is 14 residues. Between the trimmed V and J ends, which lost 0 bases and 1 base, there was a span of 6 bases. Germline loops: CDR1 MNHEY, CDR2 SVGAGI. CDR3 loop: CASSYSLENTEAFF. CDR3 DNA sequence: TGTGCCAGCAGTTACTCTCTGGAGAACACTGAAGCTTTCTTT.

The chain combines TRBV2 with TRBJ1-2; 9 bases fit TRBD1. The germline V gene has CDR1 SNHLY and CDR2 FYNNEI. The CDR3 length is 16 residues. J gave up 1 base and V 6 bases, and 9 bases lay outside the gene matches. The CDR3: CASRVGQGLGNYGYTF. For the CDR3, the DNA is TGTGCCAGCAGGGTTGGACAGGGGTTAGGTAACTATGGCTACACCTTC.

The gene calls are TRBV13 and TRBJ2-7; 9 bases align to TRBD1. CDR1 and CDR2 from the germline V gene are PRHDT and FYEKMQ (reference sequence). V shed 3 bases, J shed 0 bases, and the junction held 3 bases outside the gene matches. The CDR3 sequence is 15 residues long. CDR3 nucleotides: TGTGCCAGCAGCTTCGGGACAGGGAGCTCCTACGAGCAGTACTTC. As protein: CASSFGTGSSYEQYF.

The chain combines TRBV11-2 with TRBJ2-1, with 11 bases aligning to TRBD1. Germline CDR1 SGHAT, CDR2 FQNNGV. This CDR3 has 19 residues. J lost 3 bases, V lost 5 bases, and 15 bases had no gene match. CDR3: CASSRTGTGGTSHYNEQFF. CDR3 in DNA: TGTGCCAGCAGCCGGACCGGGACAGGGGGGACTAGCCACTACAATGAGCAGTTCTTC.

This clone has only one observation. The chain is built from TRBV7-2 and TRBJ2-5; D ambiguous. This CDR3 has 11 amino acids. Between the trimmed V and J ends, which lost 8 bases and 7 bases, there was a span of 11 bases. The V gene's germline CDR1 is SGHTA and CDR2 FQGNSA. The CDR3 is CASLGVGTQYF. The CDR3 coding sequence is TGTGCCAGCTTAGGTGTCGGGACCCAGTACTTC.

By share, this clone counts as medium-sized. CDR3 DNA: TGTGCCAGTAGGTGGAGGCTAGCGGGGGGGCCCGCATACAATGAGCAGTTCTTC. Its protein is CASRWRLAGGPAYNEQFF. The chain employs TRBV19 and TRBJ2-1; TRBD2 aligns across 12 bases. V lost 6 bases and J lost 4; bases outside the gene matches: 13. The germline CDR1 and CDR2 sequences are LNHDA and SQIVND (reference sequence). The CDR3 is made up of 18 amino acids.

This clone was detected ten times or more. This chain connects TRBV12-5 to TRBJ1-1, with 9 positions matching TRBD1. V gave up 6 bases and J gave up 0 bases; unmatched junction bases: 5. This CDR3 comprises 15 residues. CDR1 is LGHNT, CDR2 FRNRAP, per germline. CDR3 bases: TGTGCTAGTGGCCGGACAGGGGTAATGAACACTGAAGCTTTCTTT. Protein: CASGRTGVMNTEAFF.

This chain uses TRBV19 with TRBJ2-5; 13 bases line up with TRBD2. The CDR3 loop spans 19 amino acids. J gave up 4 bases and V 5 bases, and 16 bases lay outside the gene matches. Germline CDR1 is LNHDA and CDR2 is SQIVND (reference sequence). The CDR3 protein is CASSAPSVLGLAGRETQYF. The CDR3 DNA follows: TGTGCCAGTAGTGCGCCAAGTGTGTTGGGACTAGCGGGGAGAGAGACCCAGTACTTC.

This chain links TRBV7-3 with TRBJ2-2, with D unclear. This CDR3 region has 16 residues. Trimming took 5 bases from V and 6 from J, leaving 19 bases between them. CDR1 is SGHTA and CDR2 is FQGTGA in the germline V gene. CDR3 DNA: TGTGCCAGCAGCCACTCGGGCGGCTACCTCTCCGGGGAGCTGTTTTTT. Amino acid sequence: CASSHSGGYLSGELFF.